The 17 T cell receptor beta chains below come from one sample, sequenced in a study of shared clonotypes between healthy human individuals. Profiling relied on immunoSEQ multiplex PCR, and the TCRdb table lists in-frame clones only, not all of them. The repertoire consists of some 300,000 clones, with around 67% occurring once and the leading ten covering 8.5% to 12%. Sample: memory CD4+ T cells sorted from blood. The subset was: CD45RA-negative fraction. These receptor sequences come from a man aged 30-40 years in good health.

V usage is TRBV5-6 and J usage is TRBJ1-2, with TRBD1 matching over 7 bases. The CDR3 is 16 residues long. Germline V lookup: CDR1 SGHDT, CDR2 YYEEEE. J lost 7 bases, V lost 4 bases, and 16 bases had no gene match. CDR3 amino acids: CASSKPRTGGNRGYTF. The DNA for the CDR3 is TGTGCCAGCAGCAAACCCCGGACAGGAGGCAATCGTGGCTACACCTTC.

This clone is categorized as medium-sized. J is TRBJ2-5 and V is TRBV7-2, with a tentative D call TRBD2 (7 bases). Deletions cut 2 bases from V and 4 bases from J, with 14 bases between. Germline values: CDR1 SGHTA, CDR2 FQGNSA. There are 15 residues in the CDR3. The CDR3 loop reads CASSLRGGAVETQYF. The DNA for the CDR3 is TGTGCCAGCAGCTTAAGGGGGGGAGCTGTAGAGACCCAGTACTTC. Together with reference TRBV7-2 and TRBJ2-5, the CDR3 gives the full variable domain: GAGVSQSPSNKVTEKGKDVELRCDPISGHTALYWYRQSLGQGLEFLIYFQGNSAPDKSGLPSDRFSAERTGGSVSTLTIQRTQQEDSAVYLCASSLRGGAVETQYFGPGTRLLVL.

The chain has TRBV10-1 and TRBJ2-7, with 9 bases matching TRBD2. J gave up 3 bases and V 4 bases, and 13 bases lay outside the gene matches. The CDR3 totals 17 residues. Looked up from germline, CDR1 is WNHNN and CDR2 is SYGVQD (reference sequence). CDR3 nucleotides: TGCGCCAGCAGTGGGTCCAGACTAGCGGACCCACGCTACGAGCAGTACTTC. It codes for CASSGSRLADPRYEQYF.

This chain connects TRBV5-6 to TRBJ2-7; TRBD2 aligns across 10 bases. The CDR3 contains 14 residues. Germline V CDR1 and CDR2: SGHDT, YYEEEE. Trimming cost V 1 base and J 6 bases; bases outside gene matches: 4. CDR3 in amino acids: CASSLRLAGAEQYF. CDR3 bases: TGTGCCAGCAGCTTGCGTCTAGCGGGAGCCGAGCAGTACTTC. Based on the CDR3 plus reference TRBV5-6 and TRBJ2-7, the full variable domain is DAGVTQSPTHLIKTRGQQVTLRCSPKSGHDTVSWYQQALGQGPQFIFQYYEEEERQRGNFPDRFSGHQFPNYSSELNVNALLLGDSALYLCASSLRLAGAEQYFGPGTRLTVT.

About this clone itself: In the same sample, other DNA sequences code for this CDR3. This chain uses TRBV14 with TRBJ2-2; 8 bases are shared with TRBD1. The trim removed 1 base at V and 6 bases at J, leaving 1 base unmatched. CDR1 and CDR2 from the germline V gene are SGHDN and FVKESK. This CDR3 has 14 amino acids. CDR3 DNA sequence: TGTGCCAGCAGCCAAGCGACAGGGGCCGGGGAGCTGTTTTTT. Translating it yields CASSQATGAGELFF.

The chain employs TRBV2 and TRBJ2-2; TRBD2 might be the D (5 bases). The CDR3 length is 13 residues. From germline, CDR1 is SNHLY and CDR2 FYNNEI. Between the trimmed V and J ends, which lost 0 bases and 6 bases, there was a span of 5 bases. In DNA, the CDR3 is TGTGCCAGCAGTGAAGCGCGGGCCGGGGAGCTGTTTTTT. It is translated as CASSEARAGELFF.

CDR3 sequence: CASRRAYEQYF. As DNA, the CDR3 is TGTGCCAGCAGGCGAGCCTACGAGCAGTACTTC. This rearrangement joins TRBV28 to TRBJ2-7; D unresolved. Germline V gene data show CDR1 as MDHEN and CDR2 as SYDVKM. V lost 6 bases and J 2 bases, leaving 5 bases between the germline ends. The CDR3 loop spans 11 amino acids.

The CDR3 reads CASSKGQGLSYEQYF. In DNA form, the CDR3 reads TGTGCCAGCTCGAAGGGACAGGGTCTATCCTACGAGCAGTACTTC. The chain links TRBV18 to TRBJ2-7; the match to TRBD1 covers 9 bases. CDR3 length equals 15 residues. Losses at the gene ends were 6 bases for V and 1 base for J; bases not matched to a gene: 7. Germline assignment: CDR1 KGHSH and CDR2 LQKENI.

The chain's CDR3 is CASSLAQGIGYEQYF. CDR3 DNA sequence: TGTGCCAGCAGTTTAGCACAGGGGATAGGCTACGAGCAGTACTTC. The rearrangement joins TRBV28 to TRBJ2-7; 7 nucleotides agree with TRBD1. The V and J ends lost 2 bases and 3 bases, in that order; junction bases with no gene match: 7. The length of the CDR3 is 15 residues. From germline, CDR1 is MDHEN and CDR2 SYDVKM.

The chain uses TRBV29-1 and TRBJ1-2, with 7 bases that match TRBD1. V was pared by 7 bases and J by 4 bases, with 12 bases of the junction left unmatched. This CDR3 has 14 amino acids. From germline, CDR1 is SQVTM and CDR2 ANQGSEA. CDR3 nucleotide sequence: TGCAGCGCGAAATCACAGGGGACGCTCTATGGCTACACCTTC. This translates into CSAKSQGTLYGYTF.

The chain employs TRBV6-1 and TRBJ2-7; TRBD2 agrees at 7 bases. Germline V CDR1 and CDR2: MNHNS, SASEGT. Trimming at V came to 4 bases and at J to 2 bases, leaving 8 bases not matched to a gene. The CDR3 is 15 amino acids. The CDR3 is CASSAFGRAAYEQYF. DNA for the CDR3: TGTGCCAGCAGTGCTTTTGGGAGGGCCGCCTACGAGCAGTACTTC.

The V and J genes are TRBV18 and TRBJ2-1; 11 bases are a match to TRBD2. Per the germline V gene, CDR1 is KGHSH and CDR2 is LQKENI. The CDR3 is made up of 17 amino acids. The V and J ends lost 6 bases and 1 base, in that order; junction bases with no gene match: 8. CDR3 in DNA: TGTGCCAGCTCCCTTACTAGCGGGAGTAGTTCCTACAATGAGCAGTTCTTC. It translates to CASSLTSGSSSYNEQFF.

The rearrangement joins TRBV7-2 to TRBJ2-5; D is uncertain. The CDR3 is 11 amino acids. Trimming left V 4 bases short and J 8 bases short, with 8 bases between. Germline CDR1 and CDR2: SGHTA and FQGNSA. The CDR3 here is CASSSTQTQYF. The CDR3 DNA reads as TGTGCCAGCAGCTCCACCCAAACCCAGTACTTC. The full variable domain, completed using reference TRBV7-2 and TRBJ2-5, is GAGVSQSPSNKVTEKGKDVELRCDPISGHTALYWYRQSLGQGLEFLIYFQGNSAPDKSGLPSDRFSAERTGGSVSTLTIQRTQQEDSAVYLCASSSTQTQYFGPGTRLLVL.

The J gene is TRBJ1-1, the V gene TRBV28; no definite D call. V gave up 2 bases and J gave up 7 bases, with 8 bases separating them. This CDR3 is 12 amino acids long. CDR1 and CDR2 from the germline V gene are MDHEN and SYDVKM. The CDR3 DNA is TGTGCCAGCAGTTTAAGGGCAGATGAAGCTTTCTTT. Translating gives CASSLRADEAFF.

This clone appeared a few times. The genes are TRBV7-9 and TRBJ1-2; TRBD1 is a possible D gene (5 bases). Germline V gene sequence: CDR1 SEHNR, CDR2 FQNEAQ (reference sequence). This CDR3 is 11 amino acids long. V was clipped by 4 bases and J by 9 bases, with 9 bases between them. The CDR3 reads CASSSSGSYTF. DNA of the CDR3: TGTGCCAGCAGCTCCTCAGGGAGCTACACCTTC.

The J gene is TRBJ2-1, the V gene TRBV7-9; TRBD2 agrees at 13 bases. The CDR3 consists of 13 residues. V shed 5 bases, J shed 15 bases, and the junction held 7 bases outside the gene matches. Germline CDR1 reads SEHNR; CDR2 reads FQNEAQ (reference sequence). Here the CDR3 reads CASSTLAGGAWFF. CDR3 nucleotides: TGTGCCAGCAGCACACTAGCGGGGGGGGCGTGGTTCTTC.

The V call is TRBV5-1, the J call TRBJ1-2; 8 bases align to TRBD1. Per germline, CDR1 SGHRS and CDR2 YFSETQ. The CDR3 contains 15 residues. V was clipped by 3 bases and J by 0 bases; unmatched bases: 4. The CDR3 nucleotides are TGCGCCAGCAGCTCAGGACAGGGCGCTAACTATGGCTACACCTTC. It translates to CASSSGQGANYGYTF.